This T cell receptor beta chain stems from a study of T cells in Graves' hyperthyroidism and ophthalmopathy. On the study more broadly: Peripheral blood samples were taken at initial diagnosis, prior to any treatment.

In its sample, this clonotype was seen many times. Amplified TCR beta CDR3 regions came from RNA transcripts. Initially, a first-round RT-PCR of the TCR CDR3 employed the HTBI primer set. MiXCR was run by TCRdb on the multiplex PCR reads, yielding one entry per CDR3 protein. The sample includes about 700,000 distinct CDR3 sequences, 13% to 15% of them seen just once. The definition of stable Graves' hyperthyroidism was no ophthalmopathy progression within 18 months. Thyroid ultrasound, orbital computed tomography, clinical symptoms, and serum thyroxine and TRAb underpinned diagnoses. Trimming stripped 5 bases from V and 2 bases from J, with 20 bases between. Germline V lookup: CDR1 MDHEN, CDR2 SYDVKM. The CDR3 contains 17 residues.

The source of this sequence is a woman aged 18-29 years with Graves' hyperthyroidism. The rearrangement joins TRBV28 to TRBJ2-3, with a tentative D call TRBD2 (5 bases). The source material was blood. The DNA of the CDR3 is TGTGCCAGCAGTCTCGCCTGGACTCTCTCCTCCACAGATACGCAGTATTTT. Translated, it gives CASSLAWTLSSTDTQYF.